One T cell receptor beta chain is described in this entry. The antigen is not known. This sample stems from a study of blood T cells in healthy people across ages. Isolation of PBMCs gave at least 7 million cells per sample. Total RNA extracted from each sample amounted to at least 5 micrograms. The CDR3 has 13 amino acids. The ends were cut back, 5 bases at V and 5 bases at J, with 9 bases in the middle. The germline CDR1 and CDR2 sequences are SGHTA and FQGNSA. The study, taken as a whole, reports: Considered underestimates were the diversity estimates obtained from one million T cells.

With a J-beta primer mix and a sample-barcoded 5' primer, a second PCR ran about 7 to 12 cycles. Each cDNA molecule was tagged by a template-switch adaptor with 12 random nucleotides. MiXCR, run by TCRdb on the 5' RACE reads, gives a single entry per CDR3 protein. Among around 850,000 distinct CDR3 sequences listed, 30% to 45% were seen once. This receptor was identified in a man between 18 and 35 years old in good health. The chain carries TRBV7-2 and TRBJ1-4, with D possibly being TRBD1 (6 bases). The sequencing input was blood. The CDR3 nucleotides are TGTGCCAGCAGCCGGACAGTAAATGAAAAACTGTTTTTT. Protein product: CASSRTVNEKLFF.